This T cell receptor beta chain was found in a study of blood T cell repertoires in COVID-19. Study overall: Material from acute and convalescent COVID-19 was sourced from the United States, Italy and Spain. From T cells, B-cell-depleted T cells, or PBMCs came the material, which was cDNA or gDNA.

The CDR3 loop spans 16 amino acids. J gave up 14 bases and V 5 bases, and 15 bases lay outside the gene matches. CDR1 is SEHNR and CDR2 is FQNEAQ in the germline V gene (reference sequence). In the original workflow: Nucleated cell counts were estimated from reference gene primer amplification. Method: immunoSEQ multiplex PCR; TCRdb's copy keeps in-frame clones and lacks some. V and J calls and clone size come straight from that table; D and trimming were deduced from the DNA. The sample carries 250,000 to 350,000 clones, roughly 89% recorded once. Material: peripheral blood. The chain joins TRBV7-9 to TRBJ2-1; the match to TRBD2 covers 13 bases. The origin of this receptor is a man under 40 with acute or convalescent COVID-19. The CDR3: CASSRLTSGRPGGEFF. CDR3 sequence (DNA): TGTGCCAGCAGCCGACTGACTAGCGGGAGGCCCGGAGGGGAGTTCTTC.